What follows are 9 T cell receptor beta chains derived from one specimen sequenced in a study of T cells after posttransplantation cyclophosphamide. Libraries were prepared by immunoSEQ multiplex PCR; TCRdb keeps only in-frame clonotypes and omits some of them. The sample lists approximately 30,000 clones, about 90% occurring once. Sequenced material: PBMCs. Receptor source: a woman in her 40s with a blood cancer, CMV-positive, and with a related stem cell donor.

The chain uses TRBV19 and TRBJ1-4, with a tentative D call TRBD1 (6 bases). Looked up from germline, CDR1 is LNHDA and CDR2 is SQIVND (reference sequence). This CDR3 is built from 14 residues. The V end was cut by 9 bases, the J end by 7 bases, with 18 bases between. CDR3 nucleotide sequence: TGTGCCAGCCGCACCCAGGGGATGGGTGAAAAACTGTTTTTT. This codes for CASRTQGMGEKLFF.

V and J are TRBV7-6 and TRBJ2-5; D is perhaps TRBD2 (7 bases). With 0 bases removed from V and 4 bases from J, the gap between germline ends came to 9 bases. The CDR3 runs 14 residues. Germline CDR1 SGHVS, CDR2 FNYEAQ. The CDR3 region is CASSLAGGPETQYF. The CDR3 DNA sequence: TGTGCCAGCAGCTTAGCCGGGGGGCCAGAGACCCAGTACTTC.

This chain uses TRBV6-1 with TRBJ1-5, with D tentatively TRBD1 (6 bases). V lost 1 base, J lost 3 bases, and 13 bases lay in between. Germline-derived CDR1 and CDR2 are MNHNS and SASEGT. This CDR3 is 16 amino acids long. CDR3 protein: CASSEVGGHNNQPQHF. Written as DNA, the CDR3 is TGTGCCAGCAGTGAAGTAGGGGGACACAACAATCAGCCCCAGCATTTT.

This sequence joins TRBV18 and TRBJ1-2, with D maybe TRBD1 (5 bases). V lost 0 bases and J 0 bases, leaving 11 bases between the germline ends. The CDR3 extends over 16 amino acids. Germline loops: CDR1 KGHSH, CDR2 LQKENI. The CDR3 loop is CASSPPAGPANYGYTF. The CDR3 region has the DNA TGTGCCAGCTCACCACCCGCAGGGCCGGCTAACTATGGCTACACCTTC.

This clone was observed once. V and J are TRBV9 and TRBJ2-3; D uncertain. Germline loops: CDR1 SGDLS, CDR2 YYNGEE. Trimming removed 0 bases from V and 7 bases from J, with 12 bases in between. The CDR3 contains 14 residues. CDR3: CASSVGQAQNTQYF. In DNA, the CDR3 is TGTGCCAGCAGCGTAGGCCAGGCCCAAAATACGCAGTATTTT. Based on the CDR3 plus reference TRBV9 and TRBJ2-3, the full variable domain is DSGVTQTPKHLITATGQRVTLRCSPRSGDLSVYWYQQSLDQGLQFLIQYYNGEERAKGNILERFSAQQFPDLHSELNLSSLELGDSALYFCASSVGQAQNTQYFGPGTRLTVL.

The chain couples TRBV28 to TRBJ1-2; TRBD1 might be the D (6 bases). The CDR3 spans 15 residues. Trimming left V 6 bases short and J 8 bases short, with 22 bases between. Per germline, CDR1 MDHEN and CDR2 SYDVKM. The CDR3 region is CASSKIRGGIEGYTF. The DNA of the CDR3 is TGTGCCAGCAGCAAGATCAGGGGAGGGATTGAAGGCTACACCTTC.

This rearrangement joins TRBV5-1 to TRBJ1-5; D is possibly TRBD1 (5 bases). CDR3 length: 15 residues. Between the trimmed V and J ends, which lost 0 bases and 5 bases, there was a span of 12 bases. CDR1 is SGHRS and CDR2 is YFSETQ in the germline V gene. The CDR3 protein is CASSLGVGAHQPQHF. Here the CDR3 DNA reads TGCGCCAGCAGCTTGGGTGTAGGGGCTCATCAGCCCCAGCATTTT.

The chain recombines TRBV2 with TRBJ2-4; D perhaps matches TRBD2 (6 bases). This CDR3 has 14 residues. V shed 6 bases and J shed 9 bases, with 18 bases lying between them. Germline loops: CDR1 SNHLY, CDR2 FYNNEI. CDR3 nucleotides: TGTGCCAGCAGAAGAGTGGGAGGTAATGGCATTCAGTACTTC. Residues: CASRRVGGNGIQYF.

This chain connects TRBV4-1 to TRBJ2-7; 7 nucleotides match TRBD2. The CDR3 is made up of 15 amino acids. CDR1 MGHRA and CDR2 YSYEKL come from the germline V gene. Trimming at V came to 2 bases and at J to 5 bases, leaving 9 bases not matched to a gene. In DNA, the CDR3 is TGCGCCAGCAGCCAACCCGGGGGGAAGATCCACGAGCAGTACTTC. Translating it yields CASSQPGGKIHEQYF.